Sequencing of this TCR beta chain was carried out in a study of PD-1 blockade in classical Hodgkin lymphoma. Study at large: Patients were dosed intravenously with nivolumab at 3 mg/kg every 2 weeks. Findings and caveats of the study: Complete responders had baseline diversity similar to newly diagnosed patients. By C4D1, CD4+ diversity increased significantly, especially in complete responders. Newly diagnosed patients were reported to start with lower TCR diversity than healthy donors.

Worth noting for this clone: Its target is not known.

The junction had 12 bases not matched to a gene; V was cut back by 4 bases and J by 8 bases. Germline CDR1 and CDR2: SGDLS and YYNGEE. CDR3 length: 15 residues. After autologous stem cell transplantation all patients relapsed, and prior brentuximab vedotin exposure differed between cohorts. The assay was immunoSEQ multiplex PCR, and TCRdb's table has in-frame clones only and misses some. Counted here are 50,000 to 75,000 clones, about 88% occurring once; the ten biggest clones make up less than 6.5%. The receptor comes from a human donor with classical Hodgkin lymphoma. This chain uses TRBV9 with TRBJ1-2; 9 bases map to TRBD1. The source material was peripheral blood mononuclear cells (PBMCs), sampled before the second cycle of nivolumab. CDR3 protein: CASSYSETGGRGYTF. Here the CDR3 DNA reads TGTGCCAGCAGCTATTCTGAGACAGGGGGGAGAGGCTACACCTTC.